The next 31 T cell receptor beta chains were all read from a single sample in a study of control samples from healthy donors and cancer patients. Measured with immunoSEQ multiplex PCR; TCRdb has only the in-frame clones, and not every one. The repertoire holds 2,000 or so clones, over 60% seen once, with approximately 11% in the top ten. The sequencing sample was made of formalin-fixed, paraffin-embedded tissue. The receptors come from a female donor with lung cancer.

This clone occurred once. V and J are TRBV5-1 and TRBJ2-1; 12 nucleotides agree with TRBD2. V gave up 3 bases and J gave up 0 bases; unmatched junction bases: 7. Germline V gene data show CDR1 as SGHRS and CDR2 as YFSETQ. The CDR3 has 18 amino acids. CDR3 sequence reads: CASSSTPTSGSSYNEQFF. In DNA form, the CDR3 reads TGCGCCAGCAGCTCCACCCCGACTAGCGGGAGCTCCTACAATGAGCAGTTCTTC.

This sequence joins TRBV5-1 and TRBJ2-4, with TRBD1 identical over 7 bases. The germline gives CDR1 SGHRS, CDR2 YFSETQ. V dropped 4 bases and J dropped 3; count of bases not matched to a gene: 10. The CDR3 totals 16 residues. The CDR3 loop is CASSPTGTEGKNIQYF. The CDR3, as DNA: TGCGCCAGCAGCCCGACCGGGACAGAGGGCAAAAACATTCAGTACTTC.

The rearrangement links TRBV6-5 to TRBJ2-2; a possible D gene is TRBD2 (6 bases). V lost 6 bases and J lost 0, with 11 bases in between. Germline V lookup: CDR1 MNHEY, CDR2 SVGAGI. The CDR3 loop spans 15 amino acids. The CDR3 loop reads CASRRWGANTGELFF. The CDR3 DNA sequence: TGTGCCAGCAGGCGGTGGGGGGCGAACACCGGGGAGCTGTTTTTT.

V usage is TRBV5-1 and J usage is TRBJ2-7; 8 bases are a match to TRBD2. The CDR3 is 15 amino acids. V shed 4 bases and J 4 bases; nucleotides not matched to a gene: 10. Germline V gives CDR1 SGHRS, CDR2 YFSETQ. CDR3 sequence reads: CASSQSGTRGYEQYF. CDR3 DNA: TGCGCCAGCAGCCAATCCGGGACTAGGGGGTACGAGCAGTACTTC.

About this clone itself: The junction differs from germline at one of its ends, possibly a read error. In the same sample, other DNA sequences code for this CDR3. The chain combines TRBV7-9 with TRBJ2-7, with D maybe TRBD1 (6 bases). This CDR3 contains 15 residues. Germline CDR1 reads SEHNR; CDR2 reads FQNEAQ (reference sequence). DNA for the CDR3: TGTGCCAGTAGCTTGGGAACAGGGTCAGCCTACGAGCAGTACTTC. Protein: CASSLGTGSAYEQYF.

The chain employs TRBV3-1 (or the pseudogene TRBV3-2) and TRBJ1-2; tentatively, D is TRBD1 (5 bases). CDR3 size: 12 residues. V lost 1 base and J 12 bases, leaving 12 bases between the germline ends. Germline CDR1 and CDR2: LGHDT and YNNKEL (reference sequence). CDR3 sequence: CASSQGSGRDTF. CDR3 nucleotides: TGTGCCAGCAGCCAAGGATCGGGGCGCGACACCTTC.

The chain is built from TRBV7-2 and TRBJ2-1, with 9 bases that match TRBD2. The CDR3 is made up of 15 amino acids. In germline, CDR1 is SGHTA, CDR2 FQGNSA. The V gene end was trimmed by 5 bases and the J gene end by 10 bases; junction bases not matched to a gene: 12. Here the CDR3 reads CASSADGGRAREQFF. The CDR3, as DNA: TGTGCCAGCAGCGCGGACGGCGGGAGGGCCAGGGAGCAGTTCTTC.

The chain recombines TRBV2 with TRBJ2-7, with D unresolved. The CDR3 loop spans 13 amino acids. Germline V gives CDR1 SNHLY, CDR2 FYNNEI. The V end was cut by 0 bases, the J end by 6 bases, with 9 bases between. CDR3 residues: CASSEAGFREQYF. The CDR3, as DNA: TGTGCCAGCAGTGAAGCGGGGTTTCGCGAGCAGTACTTC.

The CDR3 protein is CASSFSGNTEAFF. Here the CDR3 DNA reads TGTGCCAGCAGCTTTTCAGGGAACACTGAAGCTTTCTTT. The chain carries TRBV7-2 and TRBJ1-1; D remains unclear. Germline assignment: CDR1 SGHTA and CDR2 FQGNSA. The CDR3 contains 13 residues. V was pared by 3 bases and J by 1 base, with 6 bases between.

The gene calls are TRBV5-1 and TRBJ2-3; 7 nucleotides align to TRBD1. J was trimmed by 4 bases and V by 3 bases; bases with no gene match: 11. Germline V gene sequence: CDR1 SGHRS, CDR2 YFSETQ. The CDR3 consists of 16 residues. The CDR3 sequence: CASSSSGTVGSDTQYF. The CDR3 bases are TGCGCCAGCAGCTCCTCCGGGACAGTCGGATCAGATACGCAGTATTTT. Variable domain in full (rest from reference TRBV5-1 and TRBJ2-3): KAGVTQTPRYLIKTRGQQVTLSCSPISGHRSVSWYQQTPGQGLQFLFEYFSETQRNKGNFPGRFSGRQFSNSRSEMNVSTLELGDSALYLCASSSSGTVGSDTQYFGPGTRLTVL.

The CDR3 DNA is TGTGCCAGCAGCTCGACAGTTTATAGCAATCAGCCCCAGCATTTT. Residues: CASSSTVYSNQPQHF. The V and J genes are TRBV7-2 and TRBJ1-5, with D possibly being TRBD1 (5 bases). V was pared by 4 bases and J by 0 bases, with 10 bases between. From germline, CDR1 is SGHTA and CDR2 FQGNSA. CDR3 size: 15 residues.

This chain joins TRBV5-1 and TRBJ1-1; possible D gene TRBD1, 5 bases. V lost 4 bases and J 5 bases, leaving 12 bases between the germline ends. Germline V CDR1 and CDR2: SGHRS, YFSETQ. This CDR3 is 13 amino acids long. The CDR3 bases are TGCGCCAGCAGCAAACAGGAAGGGACTGAAGCTTTCTTT. Amino acids: CASSKQEGTEAFF.

Comment on this clone: The junction departs from germline at one end; a sequencing error may be responsible. The rearrangement links TRBV7-7 to TRBJ2-3, with 9 bases matching TRBD2. The CDR3 consists of 15 residues. The germline gives CDR1 SSHAT, CDR2 FNYEAQ (reference sequence). In DNA, the CDR3 is TGTGCTAGCAGCTCCTCTAGCGGGGAGGGAGATACGCAGTATTTT. Its protein product is CASSSSSGEGDTQYF.

V and J are TRBV11-2 and TRBJ2-3; D call uncertain. Deletions cut 3 bases from V and 1 base from J, with 8 bases between. Germline V lookup: CDR1 SGHAT, CDR2 FQNNGV. The length of the CDR3 is 14 residues. In DNA, the CDR3 is TGTGCCAGCAGCTTCGGACCGCGCACAGATACGCAGTATTTT. This encodes CASSFGPRTDTQYF.

This rearrangement joins TRBV28 to TRBJ2-7; tentative D call: TRBD1 (6 bases). This CDR3 is built from 11 residues. Germline V gene sequence: CDR1 MDHEN, CDR2 SYDVKM. The V gene lost 5 bases and the J gene lost 4 bases, with 6 bases spanning the gap. The CDR3 region has the DNA TGTGCCAGCAGTGGACAGTACGAGCAGTACTTC. This encodes CASSGQYEQYF.

The V call is TRBV7-2, the J call TRBJ2-7, with TRBD2 as a possible D gene (6 bases). CDR3 length equals 16 residues. Germline lookup yields CDR1 SGHTA and CDR2 FQGNSA. V gave up 1 base and J gave up 3 bases, with 16 bases separating them. The CDR3 bases are TGTGCCAGCAGCTTAGTCTTGCGGCGGGATAGCTACGAGCAGTACTTC. Translation gives CASSLVLRRDSYEQYF.

The genes are TRBV6-5 and TRBJ2-7; TRBD2 might be the D (6 bases). CDR1 is MNHEY and CDR2 is SVGAGI in the germline V gene. This CDR3 has 13 amino acids. The germline V and J ends were trimmed by 5 bases and 5 bases, with 13 bases remaining between them. CDR3 nucleotide sequence: TGTGCCAGCAGTCAGACTAGTAGGGACGAGCAGTACTTC. It translates to CASSQTSRDEQYF.

This chain uses TRBV4-2 with TRBJ1-5; the D gene is possibly TRBD1 (6 bases). Per germline, CDR1 LGHNA and CDR2 YNFKEQ. V lost 0 bases and J 2 bases, leaving 11 bases between the germline ends. This CDR3 is built from 16 residues. CDR3 sequence reads: CASSQDPGQRNQPQHF. The CDR3 DNA follows: TGTGCCAGCAGCCAAGATCCTGGACAGCGCAATCAGCCCCAGCATTTT.

This chain uses TRBV9 with TRBJ2-2; D unresolved. Trimming took off 3 bases at V and 3 bases at J, with 6 bases between the two ends. The CDR3 sequence is 13 residues long. Germline V gives CDR1 SGDLS, CDR2 YYNGEE. This CDR3 reads CASSERDTGELFF. CDR3 nucleotides: TGTGCCAGCAGCGAAAGGGACACCGGGGAGCTGTTTTTT.

The sample holds one count of this clone. This sequence joins TRBV7-6 and TRBJ2-5; D is uncertain. V was trimmed by 3 bases and J by 0 bases, leaving 11 bases between them. CDR3 length: 15 amino acids. The germline gives CDR1 SGHVS, CDR2 FNYEAQ. The CDR3 sequence is CASSLSRVYQETQYF. CDR3 coding DNA: TGTGCCAGCAGCTTGTCGAGAGTATACCAAGAGACCCAGTACTTC. The entire variable domain, with the rest obtained from reference TRBV7-6 and TRBJ2-5, is as follows: GAGVSQSPRYKVTKRGQDVALRCDPISGHVSLYWYRQALGQGPEFLTYFNYEAQQDKSGLPNDRFSAERPEGSISTLTIQRTEQRDSAMYRCASSLSRVYQETQYFGPGTRLLVL.

The chain has TRBV19 and TRBJ1-1; D not certain. Germline CDR1 is LNHDA and CDR2 is SQIVND (reference sequence). V was cut by 5 bases and J by 0 bases, with 10 bases left in between. This CDR3 is built from 14 residues. The DNA for the CDR3 is TGTGCCAGTAGTTTTTCCTTGGTGAACACTGAAGCTTTCTTT. Protein sequence: CASSFSLVNTEAFF. The variable domain in full, with the rest retrieved from reference TRBV19 and TRBJ1-1, is DGGITQSPKYLFRKEGQNVTLSCEQNLNHDAMYWYRQDPGQGLRLIYYSQIVNDFQKGDIAEGYSVSREKKESFPLTVTSAQKNPTAFYLCASSFSLVNTEAFFGQGTRLTVV.

The genes are TRBV7-9 and TRBJ2-5; 7 bases are a match to TRBD2. The V segment lost 5 bases and the J segment 4 bases; nucleotides outside the gene matches: 4. CDR1 is SEHNR and CDR2 is FQNEAQ in the germline V gene (reference sequence). The length of the CDR3 is 13 residues. CDR3: CASSAIAGETQYF. CDR3 in DNA: TGTGCCAGCAGCGCCATAGCGGGAGAGACCCAGTACTTC.

The V and J genes are TRBV2 and TRBJ2-3; 13 positions match TRBD2. Germline lookup yields CDR1 SNHLY and CDR2 FYNNEI. V shed 6 bases and J 5 bases; nucleotides not matched to a gene: 11. The CDR3 covers 17 residues. The CDR3 region has the DNA TGTGCCAGCAGAGCCGGACTAGCGGGAGATCAGATAGATACGCAGTATTTT. Protein sequence: CASRAGLAGDQIDTQYF.

The V and J genes are TRBV7-9 and TRBJ2-3; 9 bases are shared with TRBD1. Germline loops: CDR1 SEHNR, CDR2 FQNEAQ (reference sequence). CDR3 length: 16 residues. V was clipped by 4 bases and J by 2 bases; unmatched bases: 7. For the CDR3, the DNA is TGTGCCAGCAGCTCGAGGGGGACAGGGCCCACAGATACGCAGTATTTT. This encodes CASSSRGTGPTDTQYF.

This clone has a single count. A much larger clone sits a single nucleotide away, making a read error possible. This sample includes further DNA sequences coding for the same CDR3. This chain connects TRBV5-1 to TRBJ2-7; 8 bases line up with TRBD2. Germline V gene data show CDR1 as SGHRS and CDR2 as YFSETQ. The CDR3 spans 15 residues. CDR3 sequence reads: CASSSPGLEAYEQYF. Written as DNA, the CDR3 is TGCGCCAGCAGCTCCCCGGGACTAGAAGCCTATGAGCAGTACTTC.

This rearrangement joins TRBV2 to TRBJ2-7; D is unresolved. The germline V gene has CDR1 SNHLY and CDR2 FYNNEI. Trimming removed 4 bases from V and 5 bases from J, with 6 bases in between. This CDR3 contains 11 residues. In DNA form, the CDR3 reads TGTGCCAGCAGTGCTGAAGACGAGCAGTACTTC. Protein sequence: CASSAEDEQYF.

The chain couples TRBV6-5 to TRBJ1-1; D not certain. The V gene's germline CDR1 is MNHEY and CDR2 SVGAGI. The CDR3 has 15 amino acids. Trimming took 0 bases from V and 1 from J, leaving 9 bases between them. The DNA of the CDR3 is TGTGCCAGCAGTTACTCAGGCAGCCAGAACACTGAAGCTTTCTTT. Protein sequence: CASSYSGSQNTEAFF.

This chain links TRBV4-1 with TRBJ2-1; D unresolved. CDR1 MGHRA and CDR2 YSYEKL come from the germline V gene. The CDR3 consists of 14 residues. V shed 8 bases and J shed 6 bases, with 17 bases lying between them. The CDR3 region is CASEPNWFGNEQFF. In DNA, the CDR3 is TGCGCCAGCGAACCCAACTGGTTTGGCAATGAGCAGTTCTTC.

V is TRBV25-1 and J is TRBJ2-1; D tentatively reads TRBD1 or TRBD2 (5 bases each). The CDR3 covers 16 residues. Germline values: CDR1 MGHDK, CDR2 SYGVNS. Trimming stripped 5 bases from V and 10 bases from J, with 24 bases between. The CDR3 region is CASSKRQTPLGEEQFF. CDR3 bases: TGTGCCAGCAGTAAGAGACAGACCCCTTTGGGGGAAGAGCAGTTCTTC.

The genes are TRBV7-9 and TRBJ2-7; the D gene is possibly TRBD1 (6 bases). Germline V lookup: CDR1 SEHNR, CDR2 FQNEAQ (reference sequence). The CDR3 is 13 residues long. V shed 4 bases and J shed 4 bases, with 11 bases lying between them. The CDR3 spells CASSSGTTYEQYF. Here the CDR3 DNA reads TGTGCCAGCAGCTCGGGGACAACGTACGAGCAGTACTTC.

Written as DNA, the CDR3 is TGCGCCAGCAGTTCAGGGGGTTCCTTCTATGGCTACACCTTC. It yields the protein CASSSGGSFYGYTF. V usage is TRBV5-1 and J usage is TRBJ1-2, with TRBD1 matching 7 bases. Trimming took 5 bases from V and 4 from J; bases not matched to a gene: 8. In germline, CDR1 is SGHRS, CDR2 YFSETQ. This CDR3 contains 14 residues. Full variable domain (remainder filled in from reference TRBV5-1 and TRBJ1-2): KAGVTQTPRYLIKTRGQQVTLSCSPISGHRSVSWYQQTPGQGLQFLFEYFSETQRNKGNFPGRFSGRQFSNSRSEMNVSTLELGDSALYLCASSSGGSFYGYTFGSGTRLTVV.